The rows below give T cell receptor beta chains drawn from one sample of a study of response to subunit inactivated influenza vaccine. In TCRdb, the RT-PCR reads were re-called with MiXCR into one record per CDR3 protein. The table records about 520,000 distinct CDR3 sequences, around 7.9% of them present only once. Here the sequenced sample was PBMCs from blood, taken about 24 months after vaccination. The receptors shown here come from a man aged 45-69 years who received an inactivated influenza vaccine. Each CDR3 is given without its conserved first and last residue. Fields, in order: V gene, clone size, J gene, CDR3 protein. A clone size is listed for some rows: how often the clone was seen (once, few, many), or a class if it is expanded.

TRBV11-2	NA	TRBJ2-2	ASSHQSGGTGELF
TRBV7-8	NA	TRBJ1-2	ASSLVAGQGTGYT
TRBV12-3/TRBV12-4	many	TRBJ1-2	ASNQGRGYGYT
TRBV27	few	TRBJ2-1	ASSLRGSARVNNEQF
TRBV20-1	NA	TRBJ1-1	SARRDSNTEAF
TRBV11-1	NA	TRBJ1-2	ASSPGTGGAGINYGYA
TRBV20-1	NA	TRBJ1-4	SARRTGGGVKLF
TRBV10-3	NA	TRBJ2-2	AISGRGLAGEGGELF
TRBV5-1	few	TRBJ1-2	ASSPGTINTYGYT
TRBV12-3/TRBV12-4	NA	TRBJ1-2	ASSPWDSKIYGYT
TRBV20-1	NA	TRBJ2-7	SARSYVSDRDEQY
TRBV4-3	NA	TRBJ2-5	ASSQSYREQETQY
TRBV5-1	few	TRBJ1-2	ASSLTADYGYT
TRBV30	NA	TRBJ2-5	AWRKAGGSQETQY
TRBV24-1	NA	TRBJ1-1	ATSDAGHAGEAF
TRBV9	few	TRBJ2-4	ASSSSSGLAGVLAKNIQY
TRBV4-2	many	TRBJ2-5	ASSQDLIMGETQY
TRBV20-1	NA	TRBJ1-5	SARGPGSRGGNQPQH
TRBV12-3/TRBV12-4	few	TRBJ1-1	ASSFGARGARAF
TRBV29-1	many	TRBJ2-7	SASGQGTYEQY
TRBV7-9	few	TRBJ1-4	ASRPTGGSNEKLF
TRBV25-1	NA	TRBJ2-5	ASSPDNQETQY
TRBV12-3/TRBV12-4	NA	TRBJ1-5	ASSLSRQPQH
TRBV7-9	NA	TRBJ2-7	ASSLGQGAAQY
TRBV12-3/TRBV12-4	few	TRBJ2-1	ASRPSGQGAGSYNEQF
TRBV12-3/TRBV12-4	few	TRBJ1-3	ASIPERSGNTIY
TRBV15	many	TRBJ1-5	ATSIIRVQMYSNQPQH
TRBV7-9	NA	TRBJ2-2	ASRKPWDWDTGELF
TRBV3-1	many	TRBJ1-5	ASSLQATQPQH
TRBV29-1	NA	TRBJ2-2	SAHGQGTGELF
TRBV27	NA	TRBJ2-7	ASSLFSPSYEQY
TRBV14	NA	TRBJ2-1	ASSGSVNFWGQGGSLNEQF
TRBV3-1	NA	TRBJ2-7	ASSQMAGWEQY
TRBV5-5	many	TRBJ2-7	ASSFRSRGSGSSEQY
TRBV28	NA	TRBJ2-1	ACSLRLTERDEQF
TRBV5-1	many	TRBJ2-3	ASSLDGYTDTQY
TRBV6-1	few	TRBJ1-5	ASASGAGDSNQPQH
TRBV6-4	many	TRBJ2-5	ASSRLGQIETQY
TRBV15	many	TRBJ1-1	ATSRATMNTEAF
TRBV7-2	many	TRBJ2-2	ASSSPLSGGATGELF
TRBV29-1	many	TRBJ2-2	SVARQDTGELF
TRBV6-1	NA	TRBJ2-1	ASSPIGQGYNEQF
TRBV20-1	NA	TRBJ2-5	SASPYRDRVLQETQY
TRBV5-1	NA	TRBJ2-3	ASSFRTSGYTDTQY
TRBV27	many	TRBJ2-1	ASSLNGAISYNEQF
TRBV28	many	TRBJ2-6	ASSPQFSYYSGANVLT
TRBV7-9	many	TRBJ2-6	ASSWGTGNSGANVLT
TRBV7-9	many	TRBJ2-1	ASSLTPRPRDEQF
TRBV7-2	many	TRBJ2-3	ASSLALVTDTQY
TRBV3-1	NA	TRBJ1-4	ASSPARGGEKLF
TRBV19	few	TRBJ1-2	ATWGQGAGNYGYT